This entry lists 15 T cell receptor beta chains sequenced from one sample in a study of spatial heterogeneity in lung cancer. Study outcomes and limitations: For expanded intratumoral alpha and beta TCRs, counts tracked tumor mutation counts.

No antigen has been identified for these receptors. TCRdb recomputed calls from the 5' RACE reads with MiXCR, one row per CDR3 protein. The repertoire includes 2,500 to 3,500 distinct CDR3 sequences, 10% to 12% of them detected once, and about 8.5% sits in the top ten. Described time point: sample taken at primary tumor resection. The sequenced sample was lung tumor tissue, obtained at surgery. Receptors originate from a female donor with early-stage non-small cell lung cancer.

The chain joins TRBV20-1 to TRBJ2-7; D perhaps matches TRBD2 (6 bases). V lost 0 bases and J lost 3, with 12 bases in between. Germline CDR1 is DFQATT and CDR2 is SNEGSKA (reference sequence). This CDR3 is 14 amino acids long. The DNA for the CDR3 is TGCAGTGCTAGAGAGGAGAGCGGGTTCTACGAGCAGTACGTC. Translating gives CSAREESGFYEQYV.

This clonotype is medium-sized (0.01 to 0.1%). The chain couples TRBV6-6 to TRBJ1-5; 7 bases fit TRBD1. J gave up 5 bases and V 6 bases, and 7 bases lay outside the gene matches. The V gene's germline CDR1 is MNHNY and CDR2 SVGAGI (reference sequence). The CDR3 consists of 14 residues. In nucleotides, the CDR3 is TGTGCCAGCAGACAGACAGGGTACCATCAGCCCCAGCATTTT. It translates to CASRQTGYHQPQHF.

The chain is built from TRBV29-1 and TRBJ1-4; D perhaps matches TRBD1 (5 bases). CDR3 size: 13 residues. V lost 7 bases, J lost 3 bases, and 12 bases lay in between. Germline V gene sequence: CDR1 SQVTM, CDR2 ANQGSEA. The CDR3 region has the DNA TGCAGCGCTCAGGGATGGCCTAATGAAAAACTGTTTTTT. Its protein is CSAQGWPNEKLFF.

By share, this clonotype ranks as medium-sized. This chain joins TRBV6-2 or TRBV6-3 and TRBJ2-3; 7 nucleotides line up with TRBD2. Unmatched junction bases numbered 9, after V lost 5 bases and J lost 1 base. The CDR3 runs 16 residues. Looked up from germline, CDR1 is MNHEY and CDR2 is SVGEGT. This chain's CDR3 is CASSLQLSGGTDTQYF. In DNA form, the CDR3 reads TGTGCCAGCAGTCTCCAACTAAGCGGGGGCACAGATACGCAGTATTTT.

The chain carries TRBV6-5 and TRBJ2-1; D not resolved. CDR3 length: 12 residues. Germline CDR1 and CDR2: MNHEY and SVGAGI. The germline V and J ends were trimmed by 7 bases and 8 bases, with 12 bases remaining between them. The CDR3 is CASNAGIDEQFF. The DNA for the CDR3 is TGTGCCAGCAACGCAGGCATTGATGAGCAGTTCTTC.

In its sample, this clonotype ranks as medium-sized. V gene TRBV29-1 combines with J gene TRBJ2-1; no firm D call. V lost 4 bases, J lost 7 bases, and 14 bases lay in between. The V gene's germline CDR1 is SQVTM and CDR2 ANQGSEA. CDR3 size: 13 residues. The CDR3, as DNA: TGCAGCGTTGGGTTGCTAGTAGGTAATGAGCAGTTCTTC. It specifies CSVGLLVGNEQFF.

This clonotype is classed as large. J is TRBJ1-1 and V is TRBV12-3 or TRBV12-4; TRBD1 might be the D (6 bases). The CDR3 runs 17 residues. The germline V and J ends were trimmed by 7 bases and 3 bases, with 24 bases remaining between them. The CDR3 spells CASTGEVDSPSDTEAFF. The CDR3 coding sequence is TGTGCCAGCACCGGAGAAGTGGACAGCCCTAGCGACACTGAAGCTTTCTTT.

By share, this clonotype ranks as medium-sized (0.01 to 0.1%). The chain recombines TRBV6-5 with TRBJ2-5; D call uncertain. The CDR3 runs to 13 residues. Trimming removed 0 bases from V and 1 base from J, with 3 bases in between. Germline CDR1 is MNHEY and CDR2 is SVGAGI. The CDR3 here is CASSYSFQETQYF. The CDR3 DNA follows: TGTGCCAGCAGTTACTCGTTCCAAGAGACCCAGTACTTC.

This clonotype showed up many times. The gene calls are TRBV6-1 and TRBJ1-5, with D perhaps TRBD1 (5 bases). Deletions cut 2 bases from V and 4 bases from J, with 12 bases between. The CDR3 contains 15 residues. Per the germline V gene, CDR1 is MNHNS and CDR2 is SASEGT. Here the CDR3 DNA reads TGTGCCAGCAGTGAACGGGGGGTGGGTAATCAGCCCCAGCATTTT. Amino acids: CASSERGVGNQPQHF.

The chain combines TRBV24-1 with TRBJ1-1; D is uncertain. This CDR3 region has 13 residues. V was cut by 8 bases and J by 5 bases, with 14 bases left in between. Per the germline V gene, CDR1 is KGHDR and CDR2 is SFDVKD. The CDR3 loop reads CATIRPPRTEAFF. The CDR3 nucleotides read TGTGCCACCATCCGACCTCCTCGGACTGAAGCTTTCTTT.

This clonotype has a count of ten or more. For the CDR3, the DNA is TGCAGTGCTAGAGGGACAGGGGGCTTACAGCCCCAGCATTTT. It encodes CSARGTGGLQPQHF. The chain uses TRBV20-1 and TRBJ1-5; 11 positions match TRBD1. V lost 1 base, J lost 7 bases, and 3 bases stayed unmatched. CDR1 is DFQATT, CDR2 SNEGSKA, per germline (reference sequence). The CDR3 totals 14 residues.

This rearrangement joins TRBV12-3 or TRBV12-4 to TRBJ1-5, with 9 bases that match TRBD1. This CDR3 region has 13 residues. V was clipped by 7 bases and J by 6 bases; unmatched bases: 4. The CDR3, as DNA: TGTGCCAGCACCCGACAGGGGGGTCAGCCCCAGCATTTT. Translating it yields CASTRQGGQPQHF.

The chain joins TRBV4-3 to TRBJ1-3; tentative D call: TRBD1 (5 bases). V shed 0 bases and J shed 4 bases, with 10 bases lying between them. The length of the CDR3 is 15 residues. Germline values: CDR1 LGHNA, CDR2 YSLEER. This CDR3 is CASSQDTGPGNTIYF. CDR3 DNA sequence: TGCGCCAGCAGCCAAGATACGGGGCCGGGAAACACCATATATTTT.

The rearrangement links TRBV10-3 to TRBJ1-3, with a weak D call TRBD1 (5 bases). The CDR3 covers 14 residues. Trimming stripped 8 bases from V and 4 bases from J, with 15 bases between. Germline-derived CDR1 and CDR2 are ENHRY and SYGVKD. CDR3 sequence (DNA): TGTGCCATCCGGGACCGTAATCCAGGAAACACCATATATTTT. It yields the protein CAIRDRNPGNTIYF.

By share of the sample, this clonotype is medium-sized (0.01 to 0.1%). V usage is TRBV7-2 and J usage is TRBJ2-7; 8 bases map to TRBD1. Germline V CDR1 and CDR2: SGHTA, FQGNSA. Germline trimming cut 2 bases from V and 4 bases from J; bases unmatched to any gene: 22. The CDR3 totals 20 residues. CDR3 in amino acids: CASSLSAQGVGEGSLYEQYV. CDR3 coding DNA: TGTGCCAGCAGCTTATCTGCACAGGGGGTTGGTGAGGGGTCCTTATACGAGCAGTACGTC.